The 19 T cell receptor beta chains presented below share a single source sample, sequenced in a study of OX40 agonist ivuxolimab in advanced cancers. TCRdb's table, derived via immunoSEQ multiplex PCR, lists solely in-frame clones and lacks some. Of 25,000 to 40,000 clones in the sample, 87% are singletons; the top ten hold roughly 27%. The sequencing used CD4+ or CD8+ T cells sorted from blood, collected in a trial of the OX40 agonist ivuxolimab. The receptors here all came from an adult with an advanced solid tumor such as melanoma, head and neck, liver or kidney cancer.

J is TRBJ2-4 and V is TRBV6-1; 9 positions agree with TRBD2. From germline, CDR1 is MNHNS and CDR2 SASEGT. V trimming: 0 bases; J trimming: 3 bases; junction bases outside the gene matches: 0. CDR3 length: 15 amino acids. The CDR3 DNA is TGTGCCAGCAGTGAAGCGCGGGGGGGCAAAAACATTCAGTACTTC. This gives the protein CASSEARGGKNIQYF.

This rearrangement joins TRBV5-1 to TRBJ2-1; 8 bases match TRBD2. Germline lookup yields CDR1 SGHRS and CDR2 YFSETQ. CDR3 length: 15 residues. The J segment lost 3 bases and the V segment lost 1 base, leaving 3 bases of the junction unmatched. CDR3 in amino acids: CASSLSSGNYNEQFF. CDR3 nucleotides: TGCGCCAGCAGCTTGAGTAGCGGGAACTACAATGAGCAGTTCTTC.

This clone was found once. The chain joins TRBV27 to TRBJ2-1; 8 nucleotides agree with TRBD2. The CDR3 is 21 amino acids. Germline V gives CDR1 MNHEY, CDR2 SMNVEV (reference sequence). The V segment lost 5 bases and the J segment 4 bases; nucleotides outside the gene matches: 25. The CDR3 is CASSTFSGGALPQNSYNEQFF. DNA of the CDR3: TGTGCCAGCAGTACATTCTCGGGGGGGGCTTTGCCACAAAATTCGTACAATGAGCAGTTCTTC.

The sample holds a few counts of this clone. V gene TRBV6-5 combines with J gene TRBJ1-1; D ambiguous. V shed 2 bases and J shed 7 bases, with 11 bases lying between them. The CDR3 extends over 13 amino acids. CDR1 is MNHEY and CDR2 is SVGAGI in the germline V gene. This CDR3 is CASSYRMYGEAFF. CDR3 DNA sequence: TGTGCCAGCAGTTACCGGATGTATGGTGAAGCTTTCTTT.

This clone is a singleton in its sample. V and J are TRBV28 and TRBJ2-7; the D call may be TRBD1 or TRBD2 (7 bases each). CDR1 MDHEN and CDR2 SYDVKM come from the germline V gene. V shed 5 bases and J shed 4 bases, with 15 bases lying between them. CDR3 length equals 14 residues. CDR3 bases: TGTGCCAGCAGTCAGGGGGAGGGGGTGTACGAGCAGTACTTC. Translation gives CASSQGEGVYEQYF.

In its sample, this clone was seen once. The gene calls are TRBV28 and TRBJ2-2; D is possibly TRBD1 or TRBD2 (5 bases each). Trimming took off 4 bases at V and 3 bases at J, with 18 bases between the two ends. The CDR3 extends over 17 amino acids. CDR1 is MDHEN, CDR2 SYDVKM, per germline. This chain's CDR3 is CASSSTTALGDTGELFF. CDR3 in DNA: TGTGCCAGCAGTTCCACGACAGCCCTCGGGGACACCGGGGAGCTGTTTTTT.

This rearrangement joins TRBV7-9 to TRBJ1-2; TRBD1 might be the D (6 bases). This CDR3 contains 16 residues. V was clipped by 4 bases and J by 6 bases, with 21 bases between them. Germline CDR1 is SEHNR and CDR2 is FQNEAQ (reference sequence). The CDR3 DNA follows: TGTGCCAGCAGCTCACTGATAGACAGGCGGCGAGATGGCTACACCTTC. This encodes CASSSLIDRRRDGYTF.

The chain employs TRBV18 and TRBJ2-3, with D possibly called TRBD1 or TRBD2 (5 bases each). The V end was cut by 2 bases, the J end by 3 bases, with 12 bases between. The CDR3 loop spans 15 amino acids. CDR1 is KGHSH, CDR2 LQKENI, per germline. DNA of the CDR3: TGTGCCAGCTCACCAGGTTTAGGGACGACAGATACGCAGTATTTT. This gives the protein CASSPGLGTTDTQYF.

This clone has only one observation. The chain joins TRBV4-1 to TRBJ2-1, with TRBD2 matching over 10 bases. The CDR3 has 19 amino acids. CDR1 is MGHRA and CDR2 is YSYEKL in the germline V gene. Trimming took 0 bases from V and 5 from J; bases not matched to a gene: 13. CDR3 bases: TGCGCCAGCAGCCAAGATATCGGGTCTAGCGGGAGAGATCACAATGAGCAGTTCTTC. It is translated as CASSQDIGSSGRDHNEQFF.

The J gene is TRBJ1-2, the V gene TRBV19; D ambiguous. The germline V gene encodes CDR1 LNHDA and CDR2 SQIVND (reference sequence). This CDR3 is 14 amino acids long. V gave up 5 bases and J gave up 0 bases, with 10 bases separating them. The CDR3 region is CASSAGLANYGYTF. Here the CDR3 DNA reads TGTGCCAGTAGTGCCGGGCTAGCTAACTATGGCTACACCTTC.

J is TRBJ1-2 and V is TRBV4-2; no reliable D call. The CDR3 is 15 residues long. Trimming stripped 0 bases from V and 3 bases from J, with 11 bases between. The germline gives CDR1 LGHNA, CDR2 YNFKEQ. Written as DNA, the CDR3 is TGTGCCAGCAGCCAAGATAGGGCCAGGCACTATGGCTACACCTTC. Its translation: CASSQDRARHYGYTF.

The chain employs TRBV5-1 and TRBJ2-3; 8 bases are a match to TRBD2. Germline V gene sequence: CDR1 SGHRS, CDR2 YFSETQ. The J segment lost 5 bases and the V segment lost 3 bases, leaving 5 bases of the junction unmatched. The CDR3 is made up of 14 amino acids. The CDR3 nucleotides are TGCGCCAGCAGCTCCGGACTAGCTGGAGATACGCAGTATTTT. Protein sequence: CASSSGLAGDTQYF.

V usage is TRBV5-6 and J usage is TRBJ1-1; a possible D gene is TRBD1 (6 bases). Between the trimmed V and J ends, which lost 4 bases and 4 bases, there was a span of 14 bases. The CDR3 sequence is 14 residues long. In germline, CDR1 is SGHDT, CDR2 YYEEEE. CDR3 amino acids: CASSLQGGVTEAFF. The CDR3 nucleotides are TGTGCCAGCAGCCTACAGGGTGGGGTCACTGAAGCTTTCTTT.

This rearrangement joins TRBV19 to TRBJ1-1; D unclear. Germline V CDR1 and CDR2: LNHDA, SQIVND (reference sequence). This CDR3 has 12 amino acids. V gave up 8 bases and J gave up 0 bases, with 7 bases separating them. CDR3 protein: CASRQMNTEAFF. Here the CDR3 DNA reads TGTGCCAGTCGTCAGATGAACACTGAAGCTTTCTTT.

CDR3 protein: CASSIDRQLNEKLFF. The CDR3 DNA reads as TGTGCCAGTAGTATAGACCGACAGCTTAATGAAAAACTGTTTTTT. V is TRBV19 and J is TRBJ1-4, with a possible D match to TRBD1 (5 bases). The CDR3 is made up of 15 amino acids. Trimming left V 0 bases short and J 4 bases short, with 9 bases between. The germline V gene encodes CDR1 LNHDA and CDR2 SQIVND (reference sequence).

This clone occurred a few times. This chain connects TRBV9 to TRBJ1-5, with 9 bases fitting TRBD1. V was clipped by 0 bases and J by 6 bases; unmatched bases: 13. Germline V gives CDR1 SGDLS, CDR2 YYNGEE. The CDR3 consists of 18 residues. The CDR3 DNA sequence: TGTGCCAGCAGCGTAGAGGATGACAATACAGGGGGCAGTCAGCCCCAGCATTTT. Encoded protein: CASSVEDDNTGGSQPQHF.

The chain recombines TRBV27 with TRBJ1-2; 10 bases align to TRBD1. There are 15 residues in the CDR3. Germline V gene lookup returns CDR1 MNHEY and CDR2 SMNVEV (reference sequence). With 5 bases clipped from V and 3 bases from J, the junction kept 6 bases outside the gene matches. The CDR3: CASSLAGTGDYGYTF. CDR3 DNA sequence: TGTGCCAGCAGTCTAGCCGGGACAGGGGACTATGGCTACACCTTC.

CDR3 sequence: CASRGRAVYEQYF. CDR3 nucleotides: TGTGCCAGCAGGGGGAGGGCGGTATACGAGCAGTACTTC. This chain joins TRBV6-1 and TRBJ2-7, with TRBD2 identical over 7 bases. Per germline, CDR1 MNHNS and CDR2 SASEGT. Losses at the gene ends were 6 bases for V and 4 bases for J; bases not matched to a gene: 6. The CDR3 has 13 amino acids.

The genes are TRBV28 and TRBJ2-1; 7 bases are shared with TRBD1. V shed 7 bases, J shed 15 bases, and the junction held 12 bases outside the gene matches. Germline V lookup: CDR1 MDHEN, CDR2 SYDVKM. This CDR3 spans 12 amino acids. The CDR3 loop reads CASTTSRQGGFF. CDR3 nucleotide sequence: TGTGCCAGCACGACCAGCCGACAGGGCGGGTTCTTC.